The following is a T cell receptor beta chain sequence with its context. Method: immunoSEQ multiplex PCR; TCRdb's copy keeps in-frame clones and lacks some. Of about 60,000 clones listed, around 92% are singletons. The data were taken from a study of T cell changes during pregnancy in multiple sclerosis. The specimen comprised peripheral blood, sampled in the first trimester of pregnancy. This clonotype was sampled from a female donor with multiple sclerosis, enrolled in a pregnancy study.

CDR3 in DNA: TGTGCAGCCATGAGCGGAGGGAGTTGGACCGGGGAGCTGTTTTTT. Translating gives CAAMSGGSWTGELFF. This chain connects TRBV6-1 to TRBJ2-2; the D gene is possibly TRBD2 (6 bases). This CDR3 region has 15 residues. Germline V gene data show CDR1 as MNHNS and CDR2 as SASEGT.